The 25 T cell receptor beta chains given below trace back to one sample, sequenced in a study of control samples from healthy donors and cancer patients (TCRdb year 2020). Library preparation used the immunoSEQ multiplex PCR assay. TCRdb took this table from immuneACCESS and kept in-frame rearrangements with V and J called. Such tables lack part of the clones; where checked against another copy, unresolved V genes explain under half of the gap, and the rest is unexplained. The sample table lists 130,000 or so clones, approximately 89% of them with a count of one. The ten largest clones capture 2.9% of the sample. The sequencing input was blood. The origin of the receptors is a man in his sixties in good health.

Regarding this clone: This specimen includes other DNA sequences encoding the same CDR3. The rearrangement joins TRBV12-3 or TRBV12-4 to TRBJ1-2; TRBD1 aligns across 10 bases. With V trimmed by 3 bases and J by 8 bases, 0 bases remained unmatched. The CDR3 totals 12 residues. The CDR3 is CASSLDRGGYTF. The CDR3 nucleotides read TGTGCCAGCAGTTTGGACAGGGGGGGCTACACCTTC.

V and J are TRBV2 and TRBJ1-6, with D unresolved. V dropped 10 bases and J dropped 10 bases, with 17 bases sitting between them. The CDR3 is 13 amino acids. CDR1 is SNHLY, CDR2 FYNNEI, per germline. This chain's CDR3 is CATAQGLYSPLHF. CDR3 DNA: TGTGCCACCGCTCAAGGACTTTACTCACCCCTCCACTTT. Looking up the rest from reference TRBV2 and TRBJ1-6 gives the full variable domain: EPEVTQTPSHQVTQMGQEVILRCVPISNHLYFYWYRQILGQKVEFLVSFYNNEISEKSEIFDDQFSVERPDGSNFTLKIRSTKLEDSAMYFCATAQGLYSPLHFGNGTRLTVT.

This clone was seen only a few times. The V and J genes are TRBV4-2 and TRBJ1-2; 7 bases are a match to TRBD1. After removal of 3 bases from V and 8 bases from J, the junction contained 12 bases not matched to a gene. CDR1 is LGHNA, CDR2 YNFKEQ, per germline. The CDR3 runs to 15 residues. CDR3 in DNA: TGTGCCAGCAGCCAGCGAGTCTGGGACAGTCAGGGCTACACCTTC. This encodes CASSQRVWDSQGYTF.

The chain employs TRBV6-6 and TRBJ2-7; D is undetermined. Looked up from germline, CDR1 is MNHNY and CDR2 is SVGAGI (reference sequence). V was clipped by 0 bases and J by 6 bases, with 15 bases between them. The CDR3 contains 15 residues. The CDR3 protein is CASSYSSQTGREQYF. As DNA, the CDR3 is TGTGCCAGCAGTTACTCGTCACAGACCGGACGCGAGCAGTACTTC.

This clone occurred a few times. V and J are TRBV18 and TRBJ2-7; 9 positions match TRBD1. Trimming at V came to 2 bases and at J to 6 bases, leaving 11 bases not matched to a gene. The CDR3 is made up of 16 amino acids. Germline assignment: CDR1 KGHSH and CDR2 LQKENI. The DNA of the CDR3 is TGTGCCAGCTCACCATCCACCGGGACAGGGATCCCCGAGCAGTACTTC. Translating it yields CASSPSTGTGIPEQYF.

The chain uses TRBV5-5 and TRBJ2-7; no reliable D call. The V gene's germline CDR1 is SGHKS and CDR2 YYEKEE (reference sequence). There are 14 residues in the CDR3. V was clipped by 3 bases and J by 1 base, with 11 bases between them. For the CDR3, the DNA is TGTGCCAGCAGCTCGATGACGGTGTCCTACGAGCAGTACTTC. Its translation: CASSSMTVSYEQYF.

This chain connects TRBV3-1 (or the pseudogene TRBV3-2) to TRBJ1-3; no clear D gene. CDR1 and CDR2 from the germline V gene are LGHDT and YNNKEL (reference sequence). V was cut by 3 bases and J by 0 bases, with 12 bases left in between. CDR3 size: 16 residues. The CDR3 sequence is CASSHGGRISGNTIYF. CDR3 nucleotide sequence: TGTGCCAGCAGCCATGGCGGTCGGATCTCTGGAAACACCATATATTTT.

The chain is built from TRBV6-5 and TRBJ2-3, with unresolved D. This CDR3 region has 16 residues. Trimming pared 0 bases from V and 1 base from J, leaving 11 bases between. Germline CDR1 is MNHEY and CDR2 is SVGAGI. The CDR3 here is CASSYSGQVRTDTQYF. The CDR3 coding sequence is TGTGCCAGCAGTTACTCCGGCCAAGTGCGCACAGATACGCAGTATTTT.

V and J are TRBV5-1 and TRBJ2-4; 8 bases match TRBD2. Germline V gene data show CDR1 as SGHRS and CDR2 as YFSETQ. The CDR3 has 16 residues. The V segment lost 3 bases and the J segment 0 bases; nucleotides outside the gene matches: 5. DNA of the CDR3: TGCGCCAGCAGCTCGGGGGGGTCTCTAGCCAAAAACATTCAGTACTTC. Translation gives CASSSGGSLAKNIQYF.

This chain's CDR3 is CASSADRVGQPQHF. The CDR3 coding sequence is TGTGCCAGCTCAGCAGACAGGGTTGGTCAGCCCCAGCATTTT. V usage is TRBV18 and J usage is TRBJ1-5; TRBD1 matches at 7 bases. CDR3 length: 14 residues. V lost 5 bases to trimming and J lost 6 bases; unmatched junction nucleotides: 7. The germline V gene encodes CDR1 KGHSH and CDR2 LQKENI.

V and J are TRBV7-2 and TRBJ1-5; D possibly corresponds to TRBD1 (6 bases). V lost 1 base, J lost 2 bases, and 12 bases lay in between. Germline CDR1 reads SGHTA; CDR2 reads FQGNSA. The CDR3 extends over 16 amino acids. The CDR3 is CASSLGGRGGNQPQHF. In nucleotides, the CDR3 is TGTGCCAGCAGCTTAGGGGGGCGGGGAGGCAATCAGCCCCAGCATTTT.

The chain uses TRBV27 and TRBJ2-1, with no clear D. V was clipped by 6 bases and J by 4 bases, with 10 bases between them. The CDR3 is 13 amino acids. CDR1 and CDR2 (germline): MNHEY, SMNVEV (reference sequence). The DNA for the CDR3 is TGTGCCAGCAGCAGACTCATATACAATGAGCAGTTCTTC. As protein: CASSRLIYNEQFF.

This chain uses TRBV7-9 with TRBJ2-1, with TRBD2 matching over 10 bases. In germline, CDR1 is SEHNR, CDR2 FQNEAQ (reference sequence). The CDR3 runs 17 residues. The V segment lost 5 bases and the J segment 6 bases; nucleotides outside the gene matches: 13. The CDR3, as DNA: TGTGCCAGCAGCCCCCGACTACCGAGCGGGGGGGGCAATGAGCAGTTCTTC. Translating gives CASSPRLPSGGGNEQFF.

The CDR3 DNA sequence: TGTGCCAGCAGTTTAGAGAGACAGGGTAGGGATACGCAGTATTTT. Residues: CASSLERQGRDTQYF. V gene TRBV28 combines with J gene TRBJ2-3, with 7 bases matching TRBD1. The CDR3 covers 15 residues. The V and J ends lost 2 bases and 6 bases, in that order; junction bases with no gene match: 8. Germline V gene sequence: CDR1 MDHEN, CDR2 SYDVKM.

This clone was counted once. The chain recombines TRBV24-1 with TRBJ1-2, with D possibly being TRBD1 (5 bases). Trimming pared 1 base from V and 10 bases from J, leaving 15 bases between. The CDR3 loop spans 14 amino acids. The germline V gene encodes CDR1 KGHDR and CDR2 SFDVKD. Here the CDR3 DNA reads TGTGCCACCAGTGATTTCTCGGGGTCGGGGCCCTACACCTTC. This sequence encodes CATSDFSGSGPYTF.

V usage is TRBV10-2 and J usage is TRBJ2-3; D might be TRBD1 or TRBD2, each matching 5 bases. V gave up 8 bases and J gave up 3 bases, with 21 bases separating them. Germline-derived CDR1 and CDR2 are WSHSY and SAAADI. This CDR3 spans 16 amino acids. In nucleotides, the CDR3 is TGCGCCAGCGTATTGGGACGTCGGTGGATGACAGATACGCAGTATTTT. Its protein product is CASVLGRRWMTDTQYF.

V is TRBV30 and J is TRBJ1-1, with D unclear. Germline lookup yields CDR1 GTSNPN and CDR2 SVGIG (reference sequence). The CDR3 loop spans 13 amino acids. V was shortened by 0 bases and J by 11 bases, with 16 bases between the two germline ends. CDR3 region: CAWSVEAARKAFF. Here the CDR3 DNA reads TGTGCCTGGAGTGTGGAGGCAGCGCGGAAGGCTTTCTTT. The complete variable domain, with remaining parts taken from reference TRBV30 and TRBJ1-1, reads SQTIHQWPATLVQPVGSPLSLECTVEGTSNPNLYWYRQAAGRGLQLLFYSVGIGQISSEVPQNLSASRPQDRQFILSSKKLLLSDSGFYLCAWSVEAARKAFFGQGTRLTVV.

This clone was seen only once. The chain is built from TRBV9 and TRBJ2-1, with TRBD1 matching over 8 bases. J gave up 2 bases and V 2 bases, and 6 bases lay outside the gene matches. The length of the CDR3 is 16 residues. Germline V gene sequence: CDR1 SGDLS, CDR2 YYNGEE. CDR3 DNA: TGTGCCAGCAGCGTTACAGGGGGGTCAACCTACAATGAGCAGTTCTTC. Translating it yields CASSVTGGSTYNEQFF. The whole variable domain, filled in from reference TRBV9 and TRBJ2-1, reads DSGVTQTPKHLITATGQRVTLRCSPRSGDLSVYWYQQSLDQGLQFLIQYYNGEERAKGNILERFSAQQFPDLHSELNLSSLELGDSALYFCASSVTGGSTYNEQFFGPGTRLTVL.

V and J are TRBV5-1 and TRBJ1-4, with D possibly being TRBD1 (5 bases). V lost 0 bases and J 5 bases, leaving 11 bases between the germline ends. The CDR3 extends over 15 amino acids. Per germline, CDR1 SGHRS and CDR2 YFSETQ. Written as DNA, the CDR3 is TGCGCCAGCAGCTTGGTGGCAGGGAGAAATGAAAAACTGTTTTTT. As protein: CASSLVAGRNEKLFF.

The gene calls are TRBV18 and TRBJ1-1; 8 bases line up with TRBD1. Per the germline V gene, CDR1 is KGHSH and CDR2 is LQKENI. V lost 2 bases to trimming and J lost 3 bases; unmatched junction nucleotides: 5. The CDR3 totals 15 residues. The CDR3: CASSPTGQGYTEAFF. The CDR3 bases are TGTGCCAGCTCACCAACCGGACAGGGCTACACTGAAGCTTTCTTT.

The chain uses TRBV6-5 and TRBJ2-7; 11 bases agree with TRBD1. The ends lost 11 bases at V and 0 bases at J; junction bases unmatched: 9. Germline values: CDR1 MNHEY, CDR2 SVGAGI. The CDR3 runs 15 residues. The CDR3 region is CAGETGTGGSYEQYF. In DNA form, the CDR3 reads TGTGCCGGAGAAACCGGGACAGGGGGCTCCTACGAGCAGTACTTC.

The CDR3 spells CASSQAHHDPEPLHF. CDR3 nucleotide sequence: TGTGCCAGCAGCCAAGCCCACCATGACCCTGAACCCCTCCACTTT. The chain combines TRBV4-2 with TRBJ1-6; D is ambiguous. CDR1 is LGHNA and CDR2 is YNFKEQ in the germline V gene. Trimming removed 1 base at V and 12 bases at J, with 16 bases between. This CDR3 is built from 15 residues.

The rearrangement uses TRBV15 and TRBJ1-1, with unresolved D. The germline CDR1 and CDR2 sequences are LNHNV and YYDKDF (reference sequence). V was trimmed by 3 bases and J by 1 base, leaving 6 bases between them. This CDR3 comprises 13 residues. The CDR3 DNA is TGTGCCACCAGCAGGGACGAGAACACTGAAGCTTTCTTT. Translated: CATSRDENTEAFF.

The rearrangement uses TRBV28 and TRBJ1-2, with 7 bases identical to TRBD1. The CDR3 is 14 amino acids. After removal of 6 bases from V and 3 bases from J, the junction contained 7 bases not matched to a gene. Germline V gene lookup returns CDR1 MDHEN and CDR2 SYDVKM. In nucleotides, the CDR3 is TGTGCCAGCAGCTCCGGGACAGCCCACTATGGCTACACCTTC. This translates into CASSSGTAHYGYTF.

The V gene is TRBV6-6, the J gene TRBJ1-1, with D uncertain. The germline gives CDR1 MNHNY, CDR2 SVGAGI (reference sequence). There are 14 residues in the CDR3. V shed 1 base and J shed 0 bases, with 6 bases lying between them. The chain's CDR3 is CASSYWQMNTEAFF. CDR3 in DNA: TGTGCCAGCAGTTACTGGCAGATGAACACTGAAGCTTTCTTT.